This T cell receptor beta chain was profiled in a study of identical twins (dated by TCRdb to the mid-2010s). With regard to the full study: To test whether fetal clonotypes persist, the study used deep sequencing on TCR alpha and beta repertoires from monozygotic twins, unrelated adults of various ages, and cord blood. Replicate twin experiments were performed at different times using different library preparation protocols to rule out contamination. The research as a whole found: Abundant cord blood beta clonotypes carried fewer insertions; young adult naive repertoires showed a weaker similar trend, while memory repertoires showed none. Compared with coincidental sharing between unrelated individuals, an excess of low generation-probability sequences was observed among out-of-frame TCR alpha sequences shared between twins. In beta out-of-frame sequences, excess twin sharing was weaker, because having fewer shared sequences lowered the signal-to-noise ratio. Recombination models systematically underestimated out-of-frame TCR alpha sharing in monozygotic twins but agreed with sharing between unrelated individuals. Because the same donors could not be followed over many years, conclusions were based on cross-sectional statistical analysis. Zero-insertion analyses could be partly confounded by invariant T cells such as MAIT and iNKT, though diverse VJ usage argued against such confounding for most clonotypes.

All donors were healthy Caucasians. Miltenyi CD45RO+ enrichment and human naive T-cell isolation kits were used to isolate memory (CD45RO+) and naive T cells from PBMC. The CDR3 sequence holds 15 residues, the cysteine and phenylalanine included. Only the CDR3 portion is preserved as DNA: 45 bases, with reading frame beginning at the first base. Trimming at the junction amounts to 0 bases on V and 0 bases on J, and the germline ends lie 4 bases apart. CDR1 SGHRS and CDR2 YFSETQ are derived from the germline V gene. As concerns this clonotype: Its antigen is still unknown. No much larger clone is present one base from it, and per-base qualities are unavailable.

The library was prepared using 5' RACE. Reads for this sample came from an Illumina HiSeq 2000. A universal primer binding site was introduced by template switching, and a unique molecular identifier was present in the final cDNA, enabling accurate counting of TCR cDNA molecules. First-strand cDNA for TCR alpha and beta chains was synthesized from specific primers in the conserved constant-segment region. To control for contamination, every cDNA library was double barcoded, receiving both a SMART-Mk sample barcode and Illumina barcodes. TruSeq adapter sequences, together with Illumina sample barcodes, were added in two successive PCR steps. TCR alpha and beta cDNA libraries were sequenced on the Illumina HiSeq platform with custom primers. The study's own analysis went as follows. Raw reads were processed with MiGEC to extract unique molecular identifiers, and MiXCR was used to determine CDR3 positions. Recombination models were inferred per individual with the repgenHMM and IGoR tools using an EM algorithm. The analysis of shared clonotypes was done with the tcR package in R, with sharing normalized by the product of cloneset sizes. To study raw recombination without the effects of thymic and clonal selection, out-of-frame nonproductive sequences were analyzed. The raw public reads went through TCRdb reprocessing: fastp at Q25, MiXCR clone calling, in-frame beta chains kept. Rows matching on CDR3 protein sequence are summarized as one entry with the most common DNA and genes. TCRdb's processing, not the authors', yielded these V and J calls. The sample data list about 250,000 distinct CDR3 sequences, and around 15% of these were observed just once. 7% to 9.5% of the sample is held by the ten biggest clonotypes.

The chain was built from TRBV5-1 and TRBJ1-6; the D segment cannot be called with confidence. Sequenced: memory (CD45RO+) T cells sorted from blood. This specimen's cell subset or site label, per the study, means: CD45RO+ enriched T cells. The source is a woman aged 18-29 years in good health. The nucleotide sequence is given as TGCGCCAGCAGCTTGGACATCTCCTATAATTCACCCCTCCACTTT. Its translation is CASSLDISYNSPLHF.